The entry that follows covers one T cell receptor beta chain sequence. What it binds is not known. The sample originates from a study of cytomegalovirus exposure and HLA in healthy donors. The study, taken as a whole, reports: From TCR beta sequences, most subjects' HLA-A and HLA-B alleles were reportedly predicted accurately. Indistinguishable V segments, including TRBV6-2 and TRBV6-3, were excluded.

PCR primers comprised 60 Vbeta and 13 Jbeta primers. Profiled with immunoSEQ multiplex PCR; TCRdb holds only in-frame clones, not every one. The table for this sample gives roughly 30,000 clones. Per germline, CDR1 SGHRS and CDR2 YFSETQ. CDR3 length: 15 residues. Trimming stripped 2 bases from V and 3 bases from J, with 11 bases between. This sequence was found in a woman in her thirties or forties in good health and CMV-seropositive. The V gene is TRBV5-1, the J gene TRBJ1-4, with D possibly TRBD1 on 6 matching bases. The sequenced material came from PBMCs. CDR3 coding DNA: TGCGCCAGCAGCTTTGCCGGGACACCTAATGAAAAACTGTTTTTT. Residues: CASSFAGTPNEKLFF.